This T cell receptor beta chain is drawn from a study of blood T cell repertoires in COVID-19. At the level of the study: Samples of COVID-19 (acute and convalescent) were obtained from the United States, Italy and Spain. From T cells, B-cell-depleted T cells, or PBMCs came the material, which was cDNA or gDNA.

Only a few counts were recorded for this clone. In the source study's methods: Amplification of reference gene primers was used by the study to estimate nucleated cell counts. TCRdb's table, derived via immunoSEQ multiplex PCR, lists solely in-frame clones and lacks some. V and J calls and clone size come straight from that table; D and trimming were deduced from the DNA. The repertoire holds approximately 130,000 clones, more than 60% seen once, with roughly 2% in the top ten. The CDR3 covers 15 residues. V trimming: 5 bases; J trimming: 5 bases; junction bases outside the gene matches: 7. Per germline, CDR1 MDHEN and CDR2 SYDVKM.

Sequencing input: peripheral blood. This TCR derives from a woman in her seventies with acute or convalescent COVID-19. This chain joins TRBV28 and TRBJ1-5; 9 bases are a match to TRBD1. The CDR3 region has the DNA TGTGCCAGCAGTACCGAAACAGGGGGCTATCAGCCCCAGCATTTT. It translates to CASSTETGGYQPQHF.